This TCR beta chain is from a study of radiotherapy plus CTLA-4 blockade in lung cancer. Study background: Objective response rate was 15% to 20%; disease control rate, around 31%. Broader study findings: In blood, after radiotherapy plus ipilimumab, tumor-derived TCR clones expanded. Early clone dynamics of blood T cells, plus interferon-beta, reportedly predicted response best.

Unmatched junction bases numbered 10, after V lost 7 bases and J lost 1 base. CDR3 length equals 15 residues. CDR1 is SQVTM and CDR2 is ANQGSEA in the germline V gene. Patients in the study, people with chemo-refractory metastatic non-small-cell lung cancer, received focal radiation plus ipilimumab CTLA-4 blockade. The repertoire was sequenced with immunoSEQ multiplex PCR; TCRdb's copy has only in-frame clones and lacks some. The table lists approximately 100,000 clones, approximately 78% of them singletons. With regard to this clone: Its cognate antigen is unknown.

This specimen was peripheral blood, taken from a patient treated with radiotherapy plus ipilimumab. The source is a human donor with non-small cell lung cancer who had a partial response to radiotherapy plus ipilimumab. The V gene is TRBV29-1, the J gene TRBJ2-3, with 8 bases that match TRBD1. CDR3: CSGGDRPQGTDTQYF. DNA for the CDR3: TGCAGCGGGGGGGACAGGCCCCAGGGCACAGATACGCAGTATTTT.